Listed below are T cell receptor beta chains from one sample, sequenced in a study of breast tumors, draining lymph nodes, adjacent tissues. TCRdb recomputed calls from the multiplex PCR reads with MiXCR, one row per CDR3 protein. Of some 250,000 distinct CDR3 sequences in the sample, around 35% were seen once. Specimen: axillary lymph node tissue. The receptors were sampled from a female donor with breast cancer. Some clones in this sample may be carry-over from other donors' samples. Both conserved end residues are part of each CDR3. D genes are given only for firm matches. Only some rows state a clone size, as once, few, many or a class for expanded clones.

>TRBJ2-7|TRBV7-6|NA|few
CASSSTGNEQYF
TGTGCCAGCAGCTCAACAGGGAATGAGCAGTACTTC
>TRBJ2-3|TRBV12-5|TRBD1|NA
CASGLPGQGVSSTDTQYF
TGTGCTAGTGGGCTGCCGGGACAGGGGGTTTCGAGCACAGATACGCAGTATTTT
>TRBJ2-7|TRBV5-1|NA|many
CASSLYPSATYEQYF
TGCGCCAGCAGCTTGTATCCTAGCGCGACCTACGAGCAGTACTTC
>TRBJ2-7|TRBV24-1|TRBD1|NA
CATSDPGQGVCYEQYF
TGTGCCACCAGTGACCCTGGACAGGGGGTATGCTACGAGCAGTACTTC
>TRBJ2-1|TRBV20-1|TRBD2|NA
CSASGGSGRLNTQFF
TGCAGTGCTAGTGGAGGTAGCGGGAGACTCAATACGCAGTTCTTC
>TRBJ2-7|TRBV4-1|TRBD1|many
CASSSRDRGYYEQYF
TGCGCCAGCAGCTCCCGGGACAGGGGGTACTACGAGCAGTACTTC
>TRBJ2-7|TRBV5-5|TRBD1|many
CASSLGQGIYEQYF
TGTGCCAGCAGCTTGGGACAGGGAATCTACGAGCAGTACTTC
>TRBJ2-1|TRBV10-3|TRBD2|many
CAIKTGTSGGVDEQFF
TGTGCCATCAAAACCGGGACTAGCGGGGGGGTCGATGAGCAGTTCTTC
>TRBJ2-5|TRBV18|NA|NA
CASSPGQGETQYF
TGTGCCAGCTCACCTGGGCAGGGGGAGACCCAGTACTTC
>TRBJ1-2|TRBV6-1|NA|NA
CASSEGGGRRGYTF
TGTGCCAGCAGTGAGGGTGGGGGGCGCCGAGGCTACACCTTC
>TRBJ1-1|TRBV19|NA|NA
CASTRHAGTQNTEAFF
TGTGCCAGTACCAGACACGCCGGGACACAGAACACTGAAGCTTTCTTT
>TRBJ2-7|TRBV13|NA|NA
CASRDSESSYEQYF
TGTGCCAGCAGAGATAGCGAGAGCTCCTACGAGCAGTACTTC
>TRBJ2-1|TRBV18|NA|many
CASSPPSSNEQFF
TGTGCCAGCTCACCACCGAGTAGTAATGAGCAGTTCTTC
>TRBJ2-1|TRBV3-1|NA|NA
CASSSRTGEQFF
TGTGCCAGCAGCTCCAGGACGGGAGAGCAGTTCTTC
>TRBJ1-5|TRBV27|NA|NA
CASSRGRHQPQHF
TGTGCCAGCAGCCGTGGACGCCATCAGCCCCAGCATTTT
>TRBJ2-4|TRBV7-2|NA|few
CASSLESGTRNIQYF
TGTGCCAGCAGCTTAGAGTCAGGGACAAGGAACATTCAGTACTTC
>TRBJ2-1|TRBV2|NA|NA
CAGSEAPTLSGNEQFF
TGTGCCGGCAGTGAAGCGCCGACACTCTCGGGGAATGAGCAGTTCTTC
>TRBJ1-5|TRBV19|TRBD1|many
CASRTGGKNQPQHF
TGTGCCAGTCGGACAGGGGGTAAGAATCAGCCCCAGCATTTT
>TRBJ2-5|TRBV7-2|TRBD2|many
CASSLILAGTETQYF
TGTGCCAGCAGCTTAATACTAGCGGGTACGGAGACCCAGTACTTC
>TRBJ1-2|TRBV16|NA|NA
CASSQGGGSRNYGYTF
TGTGCCAGCAGCCAAGGGGGGGGCAGTCGAAACTATGGCTACACCTTC
>TRBJ2-1|TRBV5-1|TRBD2|many
CASSTPGLAGVNEQFF
TGCGCCAGCAGCACGCCGGGACTAGCGGGAGTGAATGAGCAGTTCTTC
>TRBJ2-3|TRBV20-1|NA|NA
CSASHGGGTDTQYF
TGCAGTGCGTCCCACGGCGGGGGCACAGATACGCAGTATTTT
>TRBJ1-5|TRBV2|NA|NA
CDSRTANSNQPQHF
TGTGACAGCAGGACGGCTAATAGCAATCAGCCCCAGCATTTT
>TRBJ1-5|TRBV2|NA|NA
CARQHPGTQDQPQHF
TGTGCTCGACAACATCCGGGGACACAGGATCAGCCCCAGCATTTT
>TRBJ2-1|TRBV5-1|TRBD2|NA
CASSAGLADNNEQFF
TGCGCCAGCAGCGCAGGACTAGCGGACAACAATGAGCAGTTCTTC
>TRBJ1-2|TRBV3-1|TRBD1|many
CASSPRQGLRGYTF
TGTGCCAGCAGCCCCAGACAGGGTTTGAGGGGCTACACCTTC
>TRBJ1-2|TRBV20-1|NA|many
CSARVGQYGSTF
TGCAGTGCTAGGGTAGGGCAGTATGGCTCCACCTTC
>TRBJ2-3|TRBV5-8|NA|once
CASSWSGTPQGQYF
TGTGCCAGCAGCTGGTCCGGGACACCGCAGGGGCAGTATTTT
>TRBJ1-3|TRBV10-1|NA|many
CASSPGGNTIYF
TGCGCCAGCAGTCCAGGAGGAAACACCATATATTTT
>TRBJ2-7|TRBV28|NA|NA
CASSLHSLSYEQYF
TGTGCCAGCAGTTTACACTCCTTGAGCTACGAGCAGTACTTC
>TRBJ2-1|TRBV7-6|TRBD2|many
CASSLLAGGPQYNEQFF
TGTGCCAGCAGCTTACTCGCGGGAGGACCCCAATACAATGAGCAGTTCTTC
>TRBJ1-3|TRBV6-5|NA|once
CASSYSTLHSGNTIYF
TGTGCCAGCAGTTACTCGACCCTGCACTCTGGAAACACCATATATTTT
>TRBJ1-2|TRBV2|NA|NA
CASSEGVAIYGYTF
TGTGCCAGCAGTGAGGGAGTAGCTATCTATGGCTACACCTTC
>TRBJ2-5|TRBV9|NA|NA
CASSLMGDKETQSF
TGTGCCAGCAGCCTAATGGGGGACAAAGAGACCCAGTCCTTC
>TRBJ1-1|TRBV10-3|TRBD1|few
CATSTGIDTEAFF
TGTGCCACTTCGACAGGGATTGACACTGAAGCTTTCTTT
>TRBJ2-7|TRBV29-1|TRBD1|NA
CSLGNRGDEQYF
TGCAGCTTAGGTAACAGGGGGGACGAGCAGTACTTC
>TRBJ2-5|TRBV29-1|NA|NA
CSYGQGSETQYF
TGCAGCTATGGCCAGGGGAGCGAGACCCAGTACTTC
>TRBJ1-3|TRBV28|NA|NA
CASSLTHSGNTTYF
TGTGCCAGCAGTTTAACACACTCTGGAAACACCACATATTTT
>TRBJ2-7|TRBV28|TRBD2|NA
CASTKGLAYEQYF
TGTGCCAGCACCAAGGGACTAGCCTACGAGCAGTACTTC
>TRBJ1-6|TRBV11-2|TRBD1|once
CASSWEGQGGNSPLHF
TGTGCCAGCAGCTGGGAGGGACAGGGAGGTAATTCACCCCTCCACTTT
>TRBJ1-2|TRBV2|TRBD1|NA
CASTPGQGVGGYTF
TGTGCCAGCACTCCGGGACAGGGGGTGGGCGGCTACACCTTC
>TRBJ2-2|TRBV24-1|NA|many
CATSAIDWTNTGELFF
TGTGCCACCAGTGCCATCGACTGGACGAACACCGGGGAGCTGTTTTTT
>TRBJ2-3|TRBV9|NA|NA
CASSVVGGAFTDTQYF
TGTGCCAGCAGCGTAGTGGGGGGGGCCTTCACAGATACGCAGTATTTT
>TRBJ2-5|TRBV2|NA|many
CASSGTAQETQYF
TGTGCCAGCAGTGGGACGGCACAAGAGACCCAGTACTTC
>TRBJ1-2|TRBV3-1|TRBD1|NA
CASSHVGQGIYGYTF
TGTGCCAGCAGCCATGTGGGACAGGGGATTTATGGCTACACCTTC
>TRBJ1-5|TRBV5-1|TRBD1|NA
CASSLTGTGGGGQPQHF
TGCGCCAGCAGCTTGACGGGGACAGGGGGCGGGGGTCAGCCCCAGCATTTT
>TRBJ2-2|TRBV29-1|NA|once
CSQDATGELFF
TGCAGCCAAGATGCTACCGGGGAGCTGTTTTTT
>TRBJ1-6|TRBV4-3|TRBD1|NA
CASSQGSTGDSPLHF
TGCGCCAGCAGCCAAGGATCGACAGGGGATTCACCCCTCCACTTT
>TRBJ1-6|TRBV7-3|NA|many
CASSLIGGSNSPLHF
TGTGCCAGCAGCTTAATTGGCGGCTCTAATTCACCCCTCCACTTT
>TRBJ2-5|TRBV7-9|NA|many
CASSWKETQYF
TGTGCCAGCAGCTGGAAAGAGACCCAGTACTTC
>TRBJ1-2|TRBV20-1|NA|many
CSASGARGFDSYGYTF
TGCAGTGCTAGTGGGGCCCGGGGGTTCGACTCCTATGGCTACACCTTC
>TRBJ2-3|TRBV7-3|TRBD2|NA
CASSLPASGGAGTQYF
TGTGCCAGCAGCTTACCGGCTAGCGGGGGGGCAGGTACGCAGTATTTT
>TRBJ2-7|TRBV20-1|NA|once
CSAIQGFLSYEQYF
TGCAGTGCAATACAGGGTTTCCTCTCCTACGAGCAGTACTTC
>TRBJ2-6|TRBV2|NA|many
CASSPDFSGANVLTF
TGTGCCAGCAGCCCCGATTTCTCTGGGGCCAACGTCCTGACTTTC
>TRBJ2-6|TRBV10-3|TRBD2|NA
CAIRNPSGRANVLTF
TGTGCCATCAGGAACCCCAGCGGGAGGGCCAACGTCCTGACTTTC